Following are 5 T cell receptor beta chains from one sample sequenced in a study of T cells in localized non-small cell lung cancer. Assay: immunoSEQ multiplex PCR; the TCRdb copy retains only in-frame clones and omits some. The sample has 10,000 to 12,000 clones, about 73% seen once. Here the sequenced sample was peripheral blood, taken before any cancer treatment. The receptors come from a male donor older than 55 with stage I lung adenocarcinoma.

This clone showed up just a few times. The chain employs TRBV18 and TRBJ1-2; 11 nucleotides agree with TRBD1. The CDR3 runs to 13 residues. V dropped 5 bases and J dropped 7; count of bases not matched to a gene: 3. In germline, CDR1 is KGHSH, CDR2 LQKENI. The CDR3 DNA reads TGTGCCAGCTCAACGGACAGGGGGCTTGGCTACACCTTC. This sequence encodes CASSTDRGLGYTF.

CDR3 in amino acids: CAISPKGDRWGYTF. CDR3 DNA sequence: TGTGCCATCAGCCCCAAAGGGGATAGATGGGGCTACACCTTC. V usage is TRBV10-3 and J usage is TRBJ1-2; maybe TRBD1 (5 bases). The CDR3 spans 14 residues. V lost 6 bases to trimming and J lost 8 bases, with 19 bases between them. The germline gives CDR1 ENHRY, CDR2 SYGVKD.

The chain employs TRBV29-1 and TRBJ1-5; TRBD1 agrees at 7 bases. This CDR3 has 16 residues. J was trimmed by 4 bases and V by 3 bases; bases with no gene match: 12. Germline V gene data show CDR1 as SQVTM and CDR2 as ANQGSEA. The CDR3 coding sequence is TGCAGCGTTGACGGGGGGGACAGTGATAAAAATCAGCCCCAGCATTTT. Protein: CSVDGGDSDKNQPQHF.

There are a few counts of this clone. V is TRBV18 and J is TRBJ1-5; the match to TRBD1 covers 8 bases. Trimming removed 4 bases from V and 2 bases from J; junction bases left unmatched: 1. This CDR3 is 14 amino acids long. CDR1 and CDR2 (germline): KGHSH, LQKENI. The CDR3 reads CASSQQGGNQPQHF. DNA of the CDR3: TGTGCCAGCTCACAACAGGGGGGCAATCAGCCCCAGCATTTT.

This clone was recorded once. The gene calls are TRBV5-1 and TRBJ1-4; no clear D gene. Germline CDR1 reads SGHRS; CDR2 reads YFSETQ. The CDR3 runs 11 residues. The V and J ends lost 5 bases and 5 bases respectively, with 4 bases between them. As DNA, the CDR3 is TGCGCCAGCAGGGGAAATGAAAAACTGTTTTTT. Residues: CASRGNEKLFF.